Listed here is a single T cell receptor beta chain. Per the study methods: Estimates of nucleated cell counts were drawn from the amplification of reference gene primers. Clones were read by immunoSEQ multiplex PCR, and TCRdb kept only the in-frame ones, dropping some. V and J calls and clone size follow that table, whereas D and trimming were derived from the DNA. The sample records about 190,000 clones, approximately 90% being singletons. The sample originates from a study of blood T cell repertoires in COVID-19. Study-wide context: Samples taken during acute and convalescent COVID-19 were collected in the United States, Italy and Spain.

The germline CDR1 and CDR2 sequences are SQVTM and ANQGSEA. Trimming cost V 5 bases and J 4 bases; bases outside gene matches: 10. The CDR3 covers 14 residues. This TCR was sampled from a woman aged 40 to 49 who had recovered from COVID-19. The chain recombines TRBV29-1 with TRBJ1-2, with 7 positions matching TRBD1. The sample taken for sequencing was peripheral blood. The CDR3 coding sequence is TGCAGCGTTCCAGGGTGGACAGGCGCCTATGGCTACACCTTC. Its protein is CSVPGWTGAYGYTF.